The 20 T cell receptor beta chains below were found in one sample sequenced in a study of shared clonotypes between healthy human individuals. TCRdb's table, derived via immunoSEQ multiplex PCR, lists solely in-frame clones and lacks some. Here the sample spans more than 900,000 clones, around 78% being singletons. Specimen: memory CD4+ T cells from PBMCs. The subset was: CD45RA-negative fraction. Receptors originate from a man aged 18 to 29 in good health. Some clones in this sample may be carry-over from other donors' samples.

The V and J genes are TRBV18 and TRBJ2-7; D gene uncertain. The V and J ends lost 5 bases and 5 bases respectively, with 7 bases between them. There are 11 residues in the CDR3. CDR1 is KGHSH, CDR2 LQKENI, per germline. CDR3 coding DNA: TGTGCCAGCTCAGGTAAACACGAGCAGTACTTC. This translates into CASSGKHEQYF.

This chain connects TRBV21-1 to TRBJ1-4; TRBD1 is taken as the D call from the table, unchecked against the DNA. TRBV21-1 is classified as a pseudogene. CDR3 length equals 19 residues. CDR3 DNA: TGTGCCAGCAGCCATATATTTAAAATGGGGGCCAGGGGTCGAGAAAAACTGTTTTTT. Translated, it gives CASSHIFKMGARGREKLFF.

As for this clone: This CDR3 is also generated by other DNA sequences in the sample. V and J are TRBV5-1 and TRBJ2-5; a possible D gene is TRBD1 (6 bases). Germline-derived CDR1 and CDR2 are SGHRS and YFSETQ. The V and J ends lost 4 bases and 1 base respectively, with 8 bases between them. The CDR3 is 13 amino acids. The CDR3 sequence: CASSLGAQETQYF. CDR3 in DNA: TGCGCCAGCAGCCTGGGGGCCCAAGAGACCCAGTACTTC.

The V call is TRBV6-5, the J call TRBJ2-1, with D possibly matching TRBD2 (5 bases). Germline lookup yields CDR1 MNHEY and CDR2 SVGAGI. The V and J ends lost 5 bases and 12 bases respectively, with 20 bases between them. There are 14 residues in the CDR3. CDR3 protein: CASSPSLASVVQFF. CDR3 coding DNA: TGTGCCAGCAGTCCAAGCCTAGCTAGTGTGGTGCAGTTCTTC.

This clone was picked up a small number of times. The genes are TRBV7-6 and TRBJ1-1; 7 bases align to TRBD1. The ends lost 5 bases at V and 1 base at J; junction bases unmatched: 7. CDR3 size: 15 residues. CDR1 and CDR2 from the germline V gene are SGHVS and FNYEAQ. CDR3 DNA: TGTGCCAGCAGCCTCCGGACAGGAGGGAACACTGAAGCTTTCTTT. Amino acid sequence: CASSLRTGGNTEAFF.

The chain links TRBV29-1 to TRBJ2-1; TRBD1 aligns across 9 bases. Trimming at V came to 7 bases and at J to 9 bases, leaving 16 bases not matched to a gene. This CDR3 is 15 amino acids long. CDR1 and CDR2 (germline): SQVTM, ANQGSEA. The DNA for the CDR3 is TGCAGCGCCTCAAAAACCGGGACAGGGAAATTTGAGCAGTTCTTC. It specifies CSASKTGTGKFEQFF.

The chain links TRBV27 to TRBJ1-2; 7 positions match TRBD1. Germline CDR1 MNHEY, CDR2 SMNVEV (reference sequence). V shed 5 bases and J 5 bases; nucleotides not matched to a gene: 8. The CDR3 has 14 amino acids. The CDR3: CASSLQGNPYGYTF. As DNA, the CDR3 is TGTGCCAGCAGTCTACAGGGGAATCCATATGGCTACACCTTC.

The rearrangement uses TRBV4-2 and TRBJ2-7; D is unresolved. The CDR3 contains 15 residues. The V and J ends lost 0 bases and 3 bases respectively, with 12 bases between them. From germline, CDR1 is LGHNA and CDR2 YNFKEQ. The CDR3 DNA sequence: TGTGCCAGCAGCCAAGAGGTAATAGGGTTCTACGAGCAGTACTTC. Translation: CASSQEVIGFYEQYF.

This clone was detected a few times. This may stem from a read error, because a much larger clone lies one nucleotide away. Different DNA sequences within this sample yield the same CDR3. The gene calls are TRBV7-2 and TRBJ1-2, with TRBD1 matching 8 bases. The CDR3 is made up of 14 amino acids. The junction had 0 bases not matched to a gene; V was cut back by 1 base and J by 2 bases. Germline V gene lookup returns CDR1 SGHTA and CDR2 FQGNSA. CDR3 amino acids: CASSLDRGNYGYTF. CDR3 coding DNA: TGTGCCAGCAGCTTAGACAGGGGGAACTATGGCTACACCTTC.

V usage is TRBV6-1 and J usage is TRBJ1-2; 10 positions agree with TRBD1. CDR1 MNHNS and CDR2 SASEGT come from the germline V gene. The J segment lost 4 bases and the V segment lost 6 bases, leaving 5 bases of the junction unmatched. CDR3 length: 14 residues. DNA for the CDR3: TGTGCCAGCAGGGGACAGGGGAGAAGCTATGGCTACACCTTC. Protein sequence: CASRGQGRSYGYTF.

This sequence joins TRBV2 and TRBJ1-1, with D possibly TRBD1 on 6 matching bases. Between the trimmed V and J ends, which lost 6 bases and 3 bases, there was a span of 14 bases. The CDR3 has 14 residues. CDR1 is SNHLY and CDR2 is FYNNEI in the germline V gene. This chain's CDR3 is CASSPFRTDTEAFF. CDR3 nucleotide sequence: TGTGCCAGCAGCCCGTTTCGGACAGACACTGAAGCTTTCTTT.

The chain is built from TRBV5-1 and TRBJ2-3, with 9 bases aligning to TRBD2. V was clipped by 1 base and J by 2 bases; unmatched bases: 5. The germline V gene encodes CDR1 SGHRS and CDR2 YFSETQ. The CDR3 length is 16 residues. The CDR3 protein is CASSLLTSGDTDTQYF. The CDR3 region has the DNA TGCGCCAGCAGCTTGTTGACTAGCGGAGACACAGATACGCAGTATTTT.

Written as DNA, the CDR3 is TGTGCCAGCAGTTTCACTGGCGGGGGACGTGGGTACGAGCAGTACTTC. Amino acid sequence: CASSFTGGGRGYEQYF. The chain combines TRBV28 with TRBJ2-7, with 7 bases identical to TRBD2. Germline trimming cut 3 bases from V and 4 bases from J; bases unmatched to any gene: 12. Germline V lookup: CDR1 MDHEN, CDR2 SYDVKM. The CDR3 spans 16 residues. Together with reference TRBV28 and TRBJ2-7, the CDR3 gives the full variable domain: DVKVTQSSRYLVKRTGEKVFLECVQDMDHENMFWYRQDPGLGLRLIYFSYDVKMKEKGDIPEGYSVSREKKERFSLILESASTNQTSMYLCASSFTGGGRGYEQYFGPGTRLTVT.

The sample holds one count of this clone. The chain couples TRBV5-1 to TRBJ2-7; D not resolved. V was pared by 3 bases and J by 3 bases, with 7 bases between. The germline V gene has CDR1 SGHRS and CDR2 YFSETQ. This CDR3 is 12 amino acids long. CDR3 protein: CASSYNSYEQYF. The CDR3 DNA sequence: TGCGCCAGCAGCTACAACAGCTACGAGCAGTACTTC. Combining the CDR3 with reference TRBV5-1 and TRBJ2-7 gives the whole variable domain KAGVTQTPRYLIKTRGQQVTLSCSPISGHRSVSWYQQTPGQGLQFLFEYFSETQRNKGNFPGRFSGRQFSNSRSEMNVSTLELGDSALYLCASSYNSYEQYFGPGTRLTVT.

The V call is TRBV6-1, the J call TRBJ2-2, with D unclear. The V end was cut by 7 bases, the J end by 5 bases, with 14 bases between. The CDR3 covers 14 residues. Per the germline V gene, CDR1 is MNHNS and CDR2 is SASEGT. As DNA, the CDR3 is TGTGCCAGCAATTTCGGACGTAGGACCGGGGAGCTGTTTTTT. Translation: CASNFGRRTGELFF.

The J gene is TRBJ1-2, the V gene TRBV6-1, with unresolved D. Deletions cut 1 base from V and 13 bases from J, with 13 bases between. CDR1 is MNHNS and CDR2 is SASEGT in the germline V gene. This CDR3 comprises 12 residues. CDR3 in DNA: TGTGCCAGCAGTGAAGGGGCGGGTAGCTGCACCTTC. Its translation: CASSEGAGSCTF.

CDR3 coding DNA: TGTGCCAGCCAGCCCGGACTAGCGGGAGGGGGTGAGCAGTTCTTC. Translated: CASQPGLAGGGEQFF. The chain is built from TRBV19 and TRBJ2-1; 15 nucleotides line up with TRBD2. The CDR3 is 15 residues long. The V gene's germline CDR1 is LNHDA and CDR2 SQIVND (reference sequence). The trim removed 9 bases at V and 9 bases at J, leaving 9 bases unmatched.

The V and J genes are TRBV14 and TRBJ2-7; D gene uncertain. The CDR3 contains 13 residues. Germline V gene lookup returns CDR1 SGHDN and CDR2 FVKESK. With 0 bases removed from V and 8 bases from J, the gap between germline ends came to 11 bases. DNA for the CDR3: TGTGCCAGCAGCCAAGAAAAGGGAACGAAGCAGTACTTC. This gives the protein CASSQEKGTKQYF.

The rearrangement uses TRBV6-4 and TRBJ2-1; 12 nucleotides agree with TRBD2. The CDR3 totals 15 residues. CDR1 is MRHNA and CDR2 is SNTAGT in the germline V gene. The V segment lost 3 bases and the J segment 8 bases; nucleotides outside the gene matches: 5. DNA for the CDR3: TGTGCCAGCAGTGAAGGGGCTAGCGGGAGGGATGAGCAGTTCTTC. Protein sequence: CASSEGASGRDEQFF.

V usage is TRBV5-6 and J usage is TRBJ1-5; tentatively, D is TRBD1 (6 bases). From germline, CDR1 is SGHDT and CDR2 YYEEEE. Trimming shortened V by 4 bases and J by 4 bases, and 9 bases separated the two germline ends. This CDR3 has 13 amino acids. This chain's CDR3 is CASSRGGNQPQHF. The CDR3 DNA reads as TGTGCCAGCAGCAGGGGGGGGAATCAGCCCCAGCATTTT.